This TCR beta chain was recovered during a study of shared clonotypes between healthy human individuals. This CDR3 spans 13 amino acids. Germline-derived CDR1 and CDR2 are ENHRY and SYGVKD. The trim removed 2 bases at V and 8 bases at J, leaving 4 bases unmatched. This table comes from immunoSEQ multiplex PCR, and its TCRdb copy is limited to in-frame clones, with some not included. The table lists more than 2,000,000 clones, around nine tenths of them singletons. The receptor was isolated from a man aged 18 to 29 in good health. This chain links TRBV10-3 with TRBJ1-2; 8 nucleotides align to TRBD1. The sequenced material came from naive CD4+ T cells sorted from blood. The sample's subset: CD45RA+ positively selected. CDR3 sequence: CAISEGQGEGYTF. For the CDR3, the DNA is TGTGCCATCAGTGAGGGACAGGGAGAAGGCTACACCTTC.